This T cell receptor (beta chain) was observed in a study of vaccination and CD4 T cells after COVID-19. Background on the study: SARS-CoV-2, HCoV-NL63, HCoV-OC43 and HCoV-229E supplied the overlapping spike peptides used to stimulate cells.

Per the germline V gene, CDR1 is SGHAT and CDR2 is FQNNGV. Trimming shortened V by 5 bases and J by 7 bases, and 15 bases separated the two germline ends. This CDR3 has 13 amino acids. An Oncomine TCR Beta short-read assay was used to sequence the DNA from cultured CD4+ T cells. Via MiXCR, TCRdb re-called the PCR reads, giving one row per CDR3 protein. The sample shows around 20,000 distinct CDR3 sequences, 40% of them seen only once. This clonotype was recorded only once. No antigen is known for it. Noted treatment: roughly 11-day PBMC culture with coronavirus spike peptide pools or control peptides (ViraFEST assay).

The chain uses TRBV11-2 and TRBJ2-7; D is possibly TRBD1 (6 bases). The TCR originated in a human donor who had recovered from COVID-19. The source material was CD4+ T cells from blood, cultured in vitro, sampled after SARS-CoV-2 vaccination. The CDR3 loop reads CASSLPPGHEQYF. CDR3 DNA: TGTGCCAGCAGCCTTCCGCCGGGACATGAGCAGTACTTC.